This T cell receptor (beta chain) was observed in a study of shared clonotypes between healthy human individuals. Study-level points and caveats: Relative to their counterparts shared across all four donors, non-shared clonotypes exhibited diminished generation probabilities.

V was shortened by 11 bases and J by 5 bases, with 14 bases between the two germline ends. Germline values: CDR1 SNHLY, CDR2 FYNNEI. The CDR3 is made up of 12 amino acids. Deep was the level used in running the assay. Some clones are missing from TCRdb's copy, which holds only in-frame ones; the method was immunoSEQ multiplex PCR. The sample lists roughly 1,100,000 clones, around 76% occurring once. Comment on this clone: The antigen remains undetermined.

The specimen sequenced was memory CD4+ T cells sorted from blood. Subset of the sample: CD45RA-negative fraction. The chain uses TRBV2 and TRBJ2-3; TRBD2 is a possible D gene (7 bases). The source is a man between 18 and 35 years old in good health. The CDR3 here is CARGGGRDTQYF. CDR3 bases: TGTGCCCGAGGGGGGGGCAGAGATACGCAGTATTTT.